This entry concerns a single T cell receptor (beta chain). Antigen unknown. The entry originates in a study of T cell clones after liver transplantation. Study-level information: In this trial, immunosuppression withdrawal was attempted within 2 years of liver transplant. TCRbeta sequencing after a pre-transplant mixed lymphocyte reaction identified graft-donor-reactive clones, later tracked in post-transplant blood. Timepoints were pre-transplant, pre-withdrawal, and after withdrawal was completed or failed.

Data came from immunoSEQ multiplex PCR; TCRdb stores just in-frame clones and leaves some out. The sample lists about 75,000 clones; roughly 80% were seen once. Study results and limitations: The donor-reactive repertoire was only partly measurable in two subjects, lacking donor cells.

The trim removed 4 bases at V and 4 bases at J, leaving 6 bases unmatched. Germline V gene lookup returns CDR1 SGHRS and CDR2 YFSETQ. The CDR3 is 14 residues long. The gene calls are TRBV5-1 and TRBJ2-7; TRBD2 agrees at 9 bases. Material: CD4+ T cells from blood, obtained less than 50 months after liver transplant. This clonotype was sampled from a human patient who received a liver transplant. Some T cells may have come from the graft donor. The CDR3 protein is CASSISGRGYEQYF. CDR3 nucleotides: TGCGCCAGCAGCATTAGCGGGAGAGGGTACGAGCAGTACTTC.